Listed here are 10 T cell receptor beta chains from one sample, sequenced in a study of cytomegalovirus exposure and HLA in healthy donors (dated by TCRdb to about 2017). The library came from the immunoSEQ multiplex PCR assay. The multiplex PCR relied on a mix of 60 forward primers for TCR Vbeta segments and 13 reverse primers for TCR Jbeta segments. The immuneACCESS repertoire file appears here via TCRdb, limited to in-frame rearrangements. These files lack a portion of the clones; in checked studies, under half of the deficit traces to unresolved V genes, and the cause of the others is not known. Within this sample are more than 95,000 clones, with 75% to 90% of them counted one time only. The top ten clonotypes cover more than 8% of the sample. The specimen was PBMCs. These receptors all come from a man younger than 40 in good health and CMV-seropositive.

V gene TRBV2 combines with J gene TRBJ2-7; 12 bases match TRBD2. This CDR3 region has 15 residues. Germline values: CDR1 SNHLY, CDR2 FYNNEI. The ends lost 6 bases at V and 7 bases at J; junction bases unmatched: 10. The CDR3 nucleotides read TGTGCCAGCAGCAATCCTAGCGGGGGGGCATATGAGCAGTACTTC. This translates into CASSNPSGGAYEQYF.

The DNA of the CDR3 is TGTGCCATCAGTGAGGAGGGAGATCAGCCCCAGCATTTT. Protein sequence: CAISEEGDQPQHF. The V and J genes are TRBV10-3 and TRBJ1-5; D not resolved. Trimming took 2 bases from V and 5 from J, leaving 7 bases between them. The germline CDR1 and CDR2 sequences are ENHRY and SYGVKD. CDR3 size: 13 residues.

The V gene is TRBV29-1, the J gene TRBJ2-7, with D perhaps matching TRBD1 (5 bases). The length of the CDR3 is 13 residues. In germline, CDR1 is SQVTM, CDR2 ANQGSEA. The germline V and J ends were trimmed by 7 bases and 0 bases, with 13 bases remaining between them. CDR3 sequence: CSAITDSSYEQYF. The CDR3 nucleotides are TGCAGCGCTATAACCGACAGCTCCTACGAGCAGTACTTC.

The rearrangement links TRBV5-6 to TRBJ1-2; D might be TRBD1 (6 bases). The CDR3 has 13 residues. Deletions cut 1 base from V and 6 bases from J, with 10 bases between. Germline V gene data show CDR1 as SGHDT and CDR2 as YYEEEE. This CDR3 reads CASSLTGIDGYTF. CDR3 sequence (DNA): TGTGCCAGCAGCTTGACAGGGATTGATGGCTACACCTTC.

The chain couples TRBV7-9 to TRBJ2-7; 7 nucleotides line up with TRBD1. The CDR3 runs 16 residues. V dropped 0 bases and J dropped 5; count of bases not matched to a gene: 10. Per germline, CDR1 SEHNR and CDR2 FQNEAQ (reference sequence). The CDR3 sequence: CASSLAVGAGGHEQYF. DNA of the CDR3: TGTGCCAGCAGCTTAGCGGTTGGGGCAGGGGGACACGAGCAGTACTTC.

This clone was detected only once. The chain couples TRBV4-2 to TRBJ1-2; no clear D gene. V was shortened by 0 bases and J by 8 bases, with 13 bases between the two germline ends. There are 14 residues in the CDR3. Germline V CDR1 and CDR2: LGHNA, YNFKEQ. The CDR3 nucleotides are TGTGCCAGCAGCCAAGATCATGGGGAGGTCGGCTACACCTTC. Protein: CASSQDHGEVGYTF.

V gene TRBV9 combines with J gene TRBJ2-1, with 12 positions matching TRBD2. V lost 0 bases, J lost 4 bases, and 5 bases stayed unmatched. Germline CDR1 SGDLS, CDR2 YYNGEE. The CDR3 length is 17 residues. DNA for the CDR3: TGTGCCAGCAGCGTAGATACTAGCGGGGGGCTTTACAATGAGCAGTTCTTC. Translating gives CASSVDTSGGLYNEQFF. Drawing the rest from reference TRBV9 and TRBJ2-1, the complete variable domain is DSGVTQTPKHLITATGQRVTLRCSPRSGDLSVYWYQQSLDQGLQFLIQYYNGEERAKGNILERFSAQQFPDLHSELNLSSLELGDSALYFCASSVDTSGGLYNEQFFGPGTRLTVL.

J is TRBJ2-7 and V is TRBV13; D call uncertain. Germline V lookup: CDR1 PRHDT, CDR2 FYEKMQ (reference sequence). Trimming pared 2 bases from V and 5 bases from J, leaving 7 bases between. This CDR3 is 12 amino acids long. CDR3 residues: CASSLNGHEQYF. DNA for the CDR3: TGTGCCAGCAGCTTAAATGGCCACGAGCAGTACTTC.

The gene calls are TRBV9 and TRBJ1-2; possible D gene TRBD1, 6 bases. Germline CDR1 and CDR2: SGDLS and YYNGEE. V dropped 5 bases and J dropped 4 bases, with 15 bases sitting between them. The CDR3 is made up of 14 amino acids. Here the CDR3 reads CASRRNTGRYGYTF. The CDR3 coding sequence is TGTGCCAGCAGAAGAAATACAGGGCGCTATGGCTACACCTTC.

The CDR3 bases are TGTGCCAGCAGCTTAGGACTGAGCTACCCGAATGAGCAGTTCTTC. Its protein product is CASSLGLSYPNEQFF. The chain is built from TRBV7-8 and TRBJ2-1; D is undetermined. The CDR3 sequence is 15 residues long. In germline, CDR1 is SGHVS, CDR2 FQNEAQ. The V end was cut by 1 base, the J end by 7 bases, with 14 bases between.